These 15 T cell receptor beta chains originate from one sample sequenced in a study of T cell repertoires in cytomegalovirus infection. Each CDR3 protein is one row after TCRdb ran MiXCR on the reads. The data contain roughly 230,000 distinct CDR3 sequences, around 15% of them seen just once; the ten biggest clones take up roughly 50%. Input material: CD8+ T cells from PBMCs. All receptors derive from a human donor in good health (CMV status not recorded). Some clones in this sample may be carry-over from other donors' samples.

The chain employs TRBV10-3 and TRBJ2-1; the match to TRBD2 covers 8 bases. Germline V gives CDR1 ENHRY, CDR2 SYGVKD. CDR3 length: 14 amino acids. V lost 7 bases, J lost 3 bases, and 5 bases stayed unmatched. The CDR3 DNA reads TGTGCCATCAACCCAGCGGGGGACTACAATGAGCAGTTCTTC. The encoded protein is CAINPAGDYNEQFF.

Comments on this clonotype: One end of the junction is discordant with germline, which a read error may explain. This rearrangement joins TRBV7-6 to TRBJ1-5; 7 nucleotides agree with TRBD1. Per the germline V gene, CDR1 is SGHVS and CDR2 is FNYEAQ. The CDR3 is 16 residues long. The CDR3 protein is CVSSSNRGDRGQPQHF. Written as DNA, the CDR3 is TGTGTCAGCAGCTCGAACAGGGGTGACCGAGGTCAGCCCCAGCATTTT.

On this clonotype itself: This may come from a read error, since a much larger clone is one base off. The chain is built from TRBV7-9 and TRBJ2-3, with D tentatively TRBD1 (5 bases). V gave up 4 bases and J gave up 4 bases, with 18 bases separating them. The CDR3 covers 16 residues. The germline gives CDR1 SEHNR, CDR2 FQNEAQ (reference sequence). The CDR3 region has the DNA TGTGCCAGCAGCTCCAGGGCCGTCAGACTCTCAGATACGCAGTATTTT. It is translated as CASSSRAVRLSDTQYF.

The gene calls are TRBV12-3 or TRBV12-4 and TRBJ2-5; D uncertain. Trimming removed 3 bases from V and 3 bases from J, with 14 bases in between. The CDR3 spans 15 residues. CDR3 sequence reads: CASSFRVGPEETQYF. CDR3 sequence (DNA): TGTGCCAGCAGTTTTAGGGTCGGGCCCGAAGAGACCCAGTACTTC.

V gene TRBV29-1 combines with J gene TRBJ2-2; 10 nucleotides match TRBD1. Germline values: CDR1 SQVTM, CDR2 ANQGSEA. With V trimmed by 0 bases and J by 6 bases, 10 bases remained unmatched. The length of the CDR3 is 17 residues. The CDR3 protein is CSVEDRDRGEPAGELFF. In DNA, the CDR3 is TGCAGCGTTGAAGATCGGGACAGGGGCGAGCCGGCCGGGGAGCTGTTTTTT.

The chain uses TRBV4-1 and TRBJ2-2, with 8 bases matching TRBD2. With 0 bases clipped from V and 4 bases from J, the junction kept 10 bases outside the gene matches. CDR1 and CDR2 from the germline V gene are MGHRA and YSYEKL. The CDR3 has 18 amino acids. CDR3 nucleotide sequence: TGCGCCAGCAGCCAAGAGTTGTGGCGGGGGGTTAGCACCGGGGAGCTGTTTTTT. Its translation is CASSQELWRGVSTGELFF.

This chain uses TRBV7-9 with TRBJ2-7; TRBD1 agrees at 10 bases. The CDR3 consists of 15 residues. The germline gives CDR1 SEHNR, CDR2 FQNEAQ (reference sequence). Losses at the gene ends were 3 bases for V and 4 bases for J; bases not matched to a gene: 6. In nucleotides, the CDR3 is TGTGCCAGCAGCTTGGGGACAGGGGCGGGATACGAGCAGTACTTC. It specifies CASSLGTGAGYEQYF.

The chain recombines TRBV5-5 with TRBJ2-3; D is unclear. CDR1 is SGHKS and CDR2 is YYEKEE in the germline V gene (reference sequence). V lost 3 bases, J lost 0 bases, and 11 bases lay in between. The length of the CDR3 is 15 residues. Here the CDR3 DNA reads TGTGCCAGCAGCTACGGCCGACTGAGCACAGATACGCAGTATTTT. Translation gives CASSYGRLSTDTQYF.

The V and J genes are TRBV20-1 and TRBJ2-7; D gene unclear. V gave up 0 bases and J gave up 5 bases, with 11 bases separating them. This CDR3 is 13 amino acids long. The V gene's germline CDR1 is DFQATT and CDR2 SNEGSKA (reference sequence). The CDR3 nucleotides read TGCAGTGCTAGAGATTCCTACGGTCACGAGCAGTACTTC. It yields the protein CSARDSYGHEQYF.

Here the CDR3 DNA reads TGTGCCAGCGGGGTCCAACCCCCGGCGAAAGAAAAACTGTTTTTT. Protein sequence: CASGVQPPAKEKLFF. V usage is TRBV6-5 and J usage is TRBJ1-4, with D uncertain. Per the germline V gene, CDR1 is MNHEY and CDR2 is SVGAGI. This CDR3 comprises 15 residues. V lost 8 bases, J lost 8 bases, and 21 bases lay in between.

This clonotype showed up just once. The chain is built from TRBV10-3 and TRBJ1-1; 8 bases agree with TRBD1. CDR1 is ENHRY, CDR2 SYGVKD, per germline. The CDR3 is made up of 12 amino acids. V shed 10 bases and J 6 bases; nucleotides not matched to a gene: 7. CDR3 sequence: CATQGAMSEAFF. The DNA for the CDR3 is TGTGCCACCCAGGGGGCGATGTCTGAAGCTTTCTTT.

In its sample, this clonotype was seen a few times. The chain combines TRBV3-1 with TRBJ2-7, with unresolved D. V was trimmed by 4 bases and J by 6 bases, leaving 16 bases between them. Germline V gives CDR1 LGHDT, CDR2 YNNKEL (reference sequence). This CDR3 has 14 amino acids. The CDR3 spells CASSPPGRSGEQYF. In nucleotides, the CDR3 is TGTGCCAGCAGCCCACCCGGCAGGTCGGGCGAGCAGTACTTC.

The chain employs TRBV20-1 and TRBJ2-7; 7 bases line up with TRBD2. V was pared by 3 bases and J by 5 bases, with 10 bases of the junction left unmatched. Germline assignment: CDR1 DFQATT and CDR2 SNEGSKA (reference sequence). The CDR3 has 14 residues. The CDR3 protein is CSASFFRGDDEQYF. CDR3 coding DNA: TGCAGTGCTAGTTTTTTTCGGGGGGATGACGAGCAGTACTTC.

This clonotype was counted only a few times. CDR3 region: CASRGLDRDLFF. The CDR3 nucleotides read TGTGCCAGCAGAGGACTGGACAGGGACCTGTTTTTT. The chain joins TRBV2 to TRBJ1-4; 8 positions match TRBD1. Germline V gene lookup returns CDR1 SNHLY and CDR2 FYNNEI. The V segment lost 6 bases and the J segment 14 bases; nucleotides outside the gene matches: 8. CDR3 length: 12 residues.

This clonotype was counted many times. This rearrangement joins TRBV7-2 to TRBJ2-2; D gene uncertain. The CDR3 contains 13 residues. V dropped 1 base and J dropped 7 bases, with 7 bases sitting between them. The germline gives CDR1 SGHTA, CDR2 FQGNSA. In DNA form, the CDR3 reads TGTGCCAGCAGCTTAGACACTTTCGGGGAGCTGTTTTTT. Protein product: CASSLDTFGELFF.